Presented here are 20 T cell receptor beta chains from one specimen sequenced in a study of shared clonotypes between healthy human individuals. Clones were sequenced by immunoSEQ multiplex PCR, and TCRdb holds only the in-frame ones, with some missing. The table lists roughly 2.4 million clones, 95% of them singletons. Material for sequencing was naive CD4+ T cells sorted from blood. The subset is: CD45RA+ positively selected. These receptors all stem from a man aged 18 to 30 in good health.

This chain links TRBV7-2 with TRBJ2-5; a weak D match, TRBD2 (6 bases). CDR1 and CDR2 (germline): SGHTA, FQGNSA. The CDR3 runs 14 residues. Trimming stripped 1 base from V and 2 bases from J, with 8 bases between. The CDR3 nucleotides are TGTGCCAGCAGCTTAGAAAGCGGGCAAGAGACCCAGTACTTC. This translates into CASSLESGQETQYF.

The gene calls are TRBV2 and TRBJ2-5, with a weak D call TRBD2 (6 bases). This CDR3 is built from 15 residues. CDR1 is SNHLY, CDR2 FYNNEI, per germline. The V gene lost 7 bases and the J gene lost 4 bases, with 19 bases spanning the gap. Here the CDR3 DNA reads TGTGCCAGCATGTCCGTTGGGACTGGCGTAGAGACCCAGTACTTC. Its protein product is CASMSVGTGVETQYF.

The rearrangement uses TRBV6-5 and TRBJ2-1; 13 bases line up with TRBD2. CDR1 and CDR2 (germline): MNHEY, SVGAGI. The CDR3 runs to 15 residues. Unmatched junction bases numbered 8, after V lost 6 bases and J lost 9 bases. The CDR3, as DNA: TGTGCCAGCAGAGGACTAGCGGGAGTAAATGGTGAGCAGTTCTTC. Amino acid sequence: CASRGLAGVNGEQFF.

The J gene is TRBJ2-2, the V gene TRBV30; D perhaps matches TRBD2 (5 bases). Trimming shortened V by 3 bases and J by 12 bases, and 11 bases separated the two germline ends. Germline V gene lookup returns CDR1 GTSNPN and CDR2 SVGIG (reference sequence). CDR3 length: 11 residues. The CDR3 nucleotides are TGTGCCTGGAGACTAGAGAATCAGCTGTTTTTT. It translates to CAWRLENQLFF.

The chain uses TRBV5-8 and TRBJ2-2, with unresolved D. Germline V CDR1 and CDR2: SGHTS, YDEGEE. V was cut by 2 bases and J by 0 bases, with 11 bases left in between. The CDR3 is made up of 16 amino acids. This CDR3 is CASSFSQPSNTGELFF. Written as DNA, the CDR3 is TGTGCCAGCAGCTTCAGTCAGCCCTCGAACACCGGGGAGCTGTTTTTT.

V gene TRBV7-9 combines with J gene TRBJ2-3; tentatively, D is TRBD1 (6 bases). The CDR3 has 15 residues. Deletions cut 4 bases from V and 2 bases from J, with 13 bases between. Germline-derived CDR1 and CDR2 are SEHNR and FQNEAQ (reference sequence). CDR3 in amino acids: CASSYRRTATDTQYF. CDR3 sequence (DNA): TGTGCCAGCAGCTACAGAAGGACAGCCACAGATACGCAGTATTTT.

The chain couples TRBV10-3 to TRBJ2-3; D is unclear. Germline loops: CDR1 ENHRY, CDR2 SYGVKD. V was cut by 6 bases and J by 2 bases, with 9 bases left in between. The CDR3 runs to 13 residues. The CDR3 DNA is TGTGCCATCAGGGGCAGGATCACAGATACGCAGTATTTT. This sequence encodes CAIRGRITDTQYF.

This clone showed up just once. This chain connects TRBV9 to TRBJ1-2; D might be TRBD1 (5 bases). Germline V gene sequence: CDR1 SGDLS, CDR2 YYNGEE. Between the trimmed V and J ends, which lost 4 bases and 2 bases, there was a span of 15 bases. The CDR3 runs 15 residues. CDR3 in DNA: TGTGCCAGCAGCACCCCACCAGGGCGGAACTATGGCTACACCTTC. The encoded protein is CASSTPPGRNYGYTF. Full variable domain (missing parts from reference TRBV9 and TRBJ1-2): DSGVTQTPKHLITATGQRVTLRCSPRSGDLSVYWYQQSLDQGLQFLIQYYNGEERAKGNILERFSAQQFPDLHSELNLSSLELGDSALYFCASSTPPGRNYGYTFGSGTRLTVV.

This chain uses TRBV19 with TRBJ1-1, with D perhaps matching TRBD1 (6 bases). V gave up 6 bases and J gave up 0 bases, with 17 bases separating them. This CDR3 region has 16 residues. Germline V gene lookup returns CDR1 LNHDA and CDR2 SQIVND (reference sequence). The CDR3 region has the DNA TGTGCCAGTAGCACCCAAACAGGGATTTTGAACACTGAAGCTTTCTTT. Translated: CASSTQTGILNTEAFF.

This chain connects TRBV25-1 to TRBJ2-7, with TRBD1 matching 9 bases. Germline V lookup: CDR1 MGHDK, CDR2 SYGVNS. V lost 3 bases to trimming and J lost 3 bases; unmatched junction nucleotides: 6. This CDR3 is 15 amino acids long. CDR3 region: CASSDFTGQGYEQYF. CDR3 bases: TGTGCCAGCAGTGACTTCACGGGACAGGGCTACGAGCAGTACTTC.

Points on this clone: Other DNA sequences of this sample code for an identical CDR3. This CDR3 is CASSLNGGLNTEAFF. The CDR3 DNA reads as TGCGCCAGCAGCTTAAACGGAGGGTTGAACACTGAAGCTTTCTTT. The rearrangement uses TRBV5-1 and TRBJ1-1; unclear D gene. V lost 2 bases and J 0 bases, leaving 11 bases between the germline ends. Per the germline V gene, CDR1 is SGHRS and CDR2 is YFSETQ. The CDR3 covers 15 residues.

This rearrangement joins TRBV28 to TRBJ2-7, with 7 nucleotides matching TRBD1. From germline, CDR1 is MDHEN and CDR2 SYDVKM. The junction had 4 bases not matched to a gene; V was cut back by 3 bases and J by 8 bases. CDR3 length: 12 amino acids. CDR3 sequence: CASSFSDRQQYF. The CDR3 nucleotides read TGTGCCAGCAGTTTTTCGGACAGGCAGCAGTACTTC.

The gene calls are TRBV10-3 and TRBJ2-2, with D possibly TRBD2 on 6 matching bases. Trimming stripped 3 bases from V and 4 bases from J, with 12 bases between. This CDR3 is built from 15 residues. CDR1 ENHRY and CDR2 SYGVKD come from the germline V gene. The CDR3 DNA sequence: TGTGCCATCAGTGATAAGGGACTGTCCACCGGGGAGCTGTTTTTT. Its translation: CAISDKGLSTGELFF.

Of note for this clone: Different DNA sequences within this sample yield the same CDR3. This rearrangement joins TRBV18 to TRBJ1-4; D not certain. From germline, CDR1 is KGHSH and CDR2 LQKENI. CDR3 size: 15 residues. V shed 1 base and J shed 0 bases, with 6 bases lying between them. DNA of the CDR3: TGTGCCAGCTCACCACAAGGAGCAACTAATGAAAAACTGTTTTTT. Translated: CASSPQGATNEKLFF.

The chain employs TRBV11-2 and TRBJ1-6; no clear D gene. V dropped 1 base and J dropped 3 bases, with 7 bases sitting between them. Germline V gene sequence: CDR1 SGHAT, CDR2 FQNNGV. The CDR3 totals 15 residues. CDR3 region: CASSLGGVYNSPLHF. CDR3 DNA sequence: TGTGCCAGCAGCTTAGGTGGCGTCTATAATTCACCCCTCCACTTT.

This rearrangement joins TRBV5-4 to TRBJ2-2; 10 bases map to TRBD2. This CDR3 has 15 residues. V lost 2 bases, J lost 3 bases, and 1 base stayed unmatched. Germline V gene data show CDR1 as SGHNT and CDR2 as YYREEE (reference sequence). CDR3 in amino acids: CASSFGTSDTGELFF. The CDR3 DNA is TGTGCCAGCAGCTTTGGGACTAGCGACACCGGGGAGCTGTTTTTT.

The V and J genes are TRBV12-5 and TRBJ2-5; weak D call: TRBD1 (6 bases). Germline V gene lookup returns CDR1 LGHNT and CDR2 FRNRAP. The V gene lost 0 bases and the J gene lost 5 bases, with 16 bases spanning the gap. The CDR3 sequence is 16 residues long. This chain's CDR3 is CASGLVQKGQGETQYF. The CDR3 nucleotides read TGTGCTAGTGGTTTGGTACAGAAGGGGCAGGGGGAGACCCAGTACTTC.

This clone was seen only once. V usage is TRBV10-3 and J usage is TRBJ1-2; D ambiguous. The CDR3 extends over 17 amino acids. Germline V gene sequence: CDR1 ENHRY, CDR2 SYGVKD. Trimming took off 5 bases at V and 1 base at J, with 20 bases between the two ends. DNA of the CDR3: TGTGCCATCAGTCGAGGTCCCCGGGGAGAAGGTAACTATGGCTACACCTTC. It encodes CAISRGPRGEGNYGYTF.

Details on this clone: The same CDR3 is also encoded by other DNA sequences in this sample. The chain joins TRBV6-5 to TRBJ1-1; possible D gene TRBD1, 6 bases. Trimming left V 5 bases short and J 4 bases short, with 11 bases between. Germline V gene lookup returns CDR1 MNHEY and CDR2 SVGAGI. This CDR3 has 13 amino acids. CDR3 protein: CASSRGGGTEAFF. As DNA, the CDR3 is TGTGCCAGCAGTAGGGGAGGGGGCACTGAAGCTTTCTTT.

Worth noting for this clone: An end of the junction differs from the germline gene, which may be a read error. The V call is TRBV7-7, the J call TRBJ2-2; D unresolved. The V gene's germline CDR1 is SSHAT and CDR2 FNYEAQ (reference sequence). This CDR3 is 13 amino acids long. The CDR3 DNA sequence: TGTGCTAGCAGCCTAGAGAGCACCGGGGAGCTGTTTTTT. This translates into CASSLESTGELFF.